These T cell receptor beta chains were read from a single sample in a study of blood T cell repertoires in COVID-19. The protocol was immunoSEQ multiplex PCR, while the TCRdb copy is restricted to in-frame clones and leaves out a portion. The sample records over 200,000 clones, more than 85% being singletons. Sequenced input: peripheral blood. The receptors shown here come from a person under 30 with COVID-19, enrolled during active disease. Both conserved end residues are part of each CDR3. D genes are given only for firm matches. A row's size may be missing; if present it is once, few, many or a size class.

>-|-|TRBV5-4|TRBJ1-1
TGTGCCAGCAGCTCTTCACAGCAGAGGAACACTGAAGCTTTCTTT
CASSSSQQRNTEAFF
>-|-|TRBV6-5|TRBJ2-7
TGTGCCAGCAGTTACCGAACCACGGGGGACTACGAGCAGTACTTC
CASSYRTTGDYEQYF
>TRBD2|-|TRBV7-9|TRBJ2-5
TGTGCCAGCAGCTTACGGGCGGGAGGTGTCGGAGAGACCCAGTACTTC
CASSLRAGGVGETQYF
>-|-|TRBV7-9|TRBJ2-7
TGTGCCAGCAGCCTTTTCTTAAACGAGCAGTACTTC
CASSLFLNEQYF
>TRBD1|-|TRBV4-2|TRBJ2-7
TGTGCCAGCAGCCAACTAGCCAGGGACAGGTCGTACGAGCAGTACTTC
CASSQLARDRSYEQYF
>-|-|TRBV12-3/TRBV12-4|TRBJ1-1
TGTGCCAGCAGTTTAGGTCCCTCTGAAGCTTTCTTT
CASSLGPSEAFF
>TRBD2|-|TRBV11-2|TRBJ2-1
TGTGCCAGCAGCCGTGGACTAGGTTCCCATGAGCAGTTCTTC
CASSRGLGSHEQFF
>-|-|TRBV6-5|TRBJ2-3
TGTGCCAGCAGGGCCGGGTGGGGCACAGATACGCAGTATTTT
CASRAGWGTDTQYF
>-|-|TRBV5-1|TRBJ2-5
TGCGCCAGCAGCGGGGGCAGGGACCAAGAGACCCAGTACTTC
CASSGGRDQETQYF
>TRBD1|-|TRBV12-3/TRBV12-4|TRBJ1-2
TGTGCCAGCAGTCTAGGACAGGGCCACGGCTACACCTTC
CASSLGQGHGYTF
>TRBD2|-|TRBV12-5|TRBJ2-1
TGTGCTAGTGGCCTTAGCGGGAGCTCCTACAATGAGCAGTTCTTC
CASGLSGSSYNEQFF
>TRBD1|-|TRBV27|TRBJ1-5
TGTGCCAGCAGTACCTTGGGGGTACAGGGGACTCAGCCCCAGCATTTT
CASSTLGVQGTQPQHF
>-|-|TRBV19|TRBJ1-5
TGTGCCAGTAGTATCGAGATCGATTATAGCAATCAGCCCCAGCATTTT
CASSIEIDYSNQPQHF
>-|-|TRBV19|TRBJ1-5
TGTGCCAGTAGTATAGATAAGGGCAGGGTAGGGGATAGCAATCAGCCCCAGCATTTT
CASSIDKGRVGDSNQPQHF
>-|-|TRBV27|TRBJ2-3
TGTGCCAGCAGTTTAGACAACACAGATACGCAGTATTTT
CASSLDNTDTQYF
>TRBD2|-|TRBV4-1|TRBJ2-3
TGCGCCAGCAGCTCTACTCTAGCGGGAGACCTCAGTACGCAGTATTTT
CASSSTLAGDLSTQYF
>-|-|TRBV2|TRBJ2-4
TGTGCCAGCAGAACAGGACAAGGATTAAACATTCAGTACTTC
CASRTGQGLNIQYF
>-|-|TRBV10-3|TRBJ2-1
TGTGCCATCAGTGAGTGGGGGGGGCACGGTGAGCAGTTCTTC
CAISEWGGHGEQFF
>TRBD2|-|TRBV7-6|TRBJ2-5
TGTGCCAGCAGCTTAGGAGGACTAGCGGGAGTAGAGACCCAGTACTTC
CASSLGGLAGVETQYF
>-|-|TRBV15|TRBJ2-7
TGTGCCACCAGCAGAGTCGGGGGATCCTACGAGCAGTACTTC
CATSRVGGSYEQYF
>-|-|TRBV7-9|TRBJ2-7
TGTGCCAGCAGCCCGCCAGGGCAGTCCTACGAGCAGTACTTC
CASSPPGQSYEQYF
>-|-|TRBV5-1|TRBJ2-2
TGCGCCAGCAGCTCGGCCCGAACGGGCACCGGGGAGCTGTTTTTT
CASSSARTGTGELFF
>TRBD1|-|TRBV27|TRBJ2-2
TGTGCCAGCAGTTTCCACAGGGGGGACACCGGGGAGCTGTTTTTT
CASSFHRGDTGELFF
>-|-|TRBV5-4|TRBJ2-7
TGTGCCAGCAGCTTGGGTAACGGACTCAGCTCCTACGAGCAGTACTTC
CASSLGNGLSSYEQYF
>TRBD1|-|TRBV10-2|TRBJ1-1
TGCGCCAGCAGTGCGGTCTCTTCCAGGGGGCCCACTGAAGCTTTCTTT
CASSAVSSRGPTEAFF
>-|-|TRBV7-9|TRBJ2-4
TGTGCCAGCAGCCACGGACAGTCCTCTCTAGCCAAAAACATTCAGTACTTC
CASSHGQSSLAKNIQYF
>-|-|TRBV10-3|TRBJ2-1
TGTGCCATCAGTGTGGACTACTCCTACAATGAGCAGTTCTTC
CAISVDYSYNEQFF
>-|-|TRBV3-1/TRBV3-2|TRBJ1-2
TGTGCCAGCAGCCCCGGTGGTCTCGCTAACTATGGCTACACCTTC
CASSPGGLANYGYTF
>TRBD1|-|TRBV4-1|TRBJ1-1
TGCGCCAGCAGCAACAGAATCACAGGGGGAACTGAAGCTTTCTTT
CASSNRITGGTEAFF
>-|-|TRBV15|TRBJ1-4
TGTGCCACCAGCGGCGGGGGACTGAATGAAAAACTGTTTTTT
CATSGGGLNEKLFF
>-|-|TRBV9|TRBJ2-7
TGTGCCAGCAGCGTAGCGCCGGGTGACTCCTACGAGCAGTACTTC
CASSVAPGDSYEQYF
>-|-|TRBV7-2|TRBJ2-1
TGTGCCAGCAGTCCGGGACTCGGCTCCTACAATGAGCAGTTCTTC
CASSPGLGSYNEQFF
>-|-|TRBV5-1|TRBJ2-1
TGCGCCAGCATGGTGGATGGGGCCAATGAGCAGTTCTTC
CASMVDGANEQFF
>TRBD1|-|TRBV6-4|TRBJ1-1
TGTGCCAGCAGTGACTCAATGACAGGGGCGGTCACTGAAGCTTTCTTT
CASSDSMTGAVTEAFF
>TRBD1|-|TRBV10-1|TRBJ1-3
TGCGCCAGCAGTGTGGCTCTCGGGGACAGGGCAAGTGGAAACACCATATATTTT
CASSVALGDRASGNTIYF
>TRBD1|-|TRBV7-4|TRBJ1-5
TGTGCCAGCAGGCCGGGACAGGGTGGCAATCAGCCCCAGCATTTT
CASRPGQGGNQPQHF
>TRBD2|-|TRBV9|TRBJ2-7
TGTGCCAGCAGCGTAAGTAGCGGGAGCATCTACGAGCAGTACTTC
CASSVSSGSIYEQYF
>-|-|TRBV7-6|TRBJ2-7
TGTGCCAGCAGCTTTGGGCCCTCCTACGAGCAGTACTTC
CASSFGPSYEQYF
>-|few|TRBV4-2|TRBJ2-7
TGTGCCAGCAGCCAAGATCTATCCCCACGCGAGCAGTACTTC
CASSQDLSPREQYF
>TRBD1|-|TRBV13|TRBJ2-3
TGTGCCAGCAGCTCACCTGGGACAGGGGGTTCAGATACGCAGTATTTT
CASSSPGTGGSDTQYF
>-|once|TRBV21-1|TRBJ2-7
TGTGCCAGCAGCAACGTTTCTGGACGTGAGGGGACATACGAGCAGTACTTC
CASSNVSGREGTYEQYF
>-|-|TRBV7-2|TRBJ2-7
TGTGCCAGCAGCCTAACGTCAAGTAGCAGTGAGCAGTACTTC
CASSLTSSSSEQYF